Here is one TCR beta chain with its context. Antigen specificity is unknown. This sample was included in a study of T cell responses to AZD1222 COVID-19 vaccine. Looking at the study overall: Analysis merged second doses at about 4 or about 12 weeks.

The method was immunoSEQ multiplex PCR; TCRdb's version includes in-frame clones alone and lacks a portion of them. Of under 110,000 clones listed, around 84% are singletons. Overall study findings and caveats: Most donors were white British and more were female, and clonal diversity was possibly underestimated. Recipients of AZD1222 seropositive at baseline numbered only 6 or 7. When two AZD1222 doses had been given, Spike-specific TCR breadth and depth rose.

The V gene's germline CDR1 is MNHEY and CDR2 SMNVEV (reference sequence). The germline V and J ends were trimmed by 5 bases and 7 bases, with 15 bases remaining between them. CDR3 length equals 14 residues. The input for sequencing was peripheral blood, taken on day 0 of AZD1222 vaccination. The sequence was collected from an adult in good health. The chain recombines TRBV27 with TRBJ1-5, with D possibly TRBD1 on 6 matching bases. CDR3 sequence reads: CASSTGTLGQPQHF. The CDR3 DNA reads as TGTGCCAGCAGTACCGGGACACTGGGACAGCCCCAGCATTTT.